These T cell receptor beta chains were read from a single sample in a study of technical replicates of blood from a few donors. TCRdb's copy holds only in-frame clones and misses some; the assay was immunoSEQ multiplex PCR. The repertoire holds about 82,000 clones, with roughly 95% as singletons. What was sequenced was T cells isolated from PBMCs. These receptor sequences come from a human donor in good health. Both conserved end residues are part of each CDR3. A D gene is named only where the DNA matches it firmly. The size field is filled for only some rows; it gives once, few, many or a size class.

d_call j_call clone_size v_call cdr3_nt cdr3_aa
TRBD1 TRBJ1-4 NA TRBV19 TGTGCCAGTACCCTGCAGGGGGTGGGTGAAAAACTGTTTTTT CASTLQGVGEKLFF
NA TRBJ2-6 NA TRBV27 TGTGCCAGCAGTCCTTACTCTGGGGCCAACGTCCTGACTTTC CASSPYSGANVLTF
TRBD1 TRBJ1-3 NA TRBV2 TGTGCCGTGGACAGGGTGGGAAACACCATATATTTT CAVDRVGNTIYF
NA TRBJ2-1 NA TRBV5-1 TGCGCCAGCAGCTTGGAACAGACCAATGAGCAGTTCTTC CASSLEQTNEQFF
TRBD1 TRBJ1-1 NA TRBV18 TGTGCCAGCTCACCACCGGGACAGGGGTCAGTTGAAGCTTTCTTT CASSPPGQGSVEAFF
NA TRBJ2-7 NA TRBV6-5 TGTGCCAGCAGTTACTCGGAGGGATCCTACGAGCAGTACTTC CASSYSEGSYEQYF
TRBD2 TRBJ2-1 NA TRBV2 TGTGCCAGCGCTCGGGTACCTTTACTAGCGGGAGTTTATGAGCAGTTCTTC CASARVPLLAGVYEQFF
NA TRBJ2-5 NA TRBV7-9 TGTGCCAGCAGCTTCGGTCGAGTGGAGACCCAGTACTTC CASSFGRVETQYF
NA TRBJ2-3 NA TRBV7-9 TGTGCCAGCAGTCCCCGAGGGGCAGGGGCTGAAGATACGCAGTATTTT CASSPRGAGAEDTQYF
NA TRBJ2-7 NA TRBV28 TGTGCCAGCACTGGAGGCTACGAGCAGTACTTC CASTGGYEQYF
TRBD2 TRBJ2-7 NA TRBV28 TGTGCCAGCAGTTCCCGACTAGCGGGAGACTCCGAGCAGTACTTC CASSSRLAGDSEQYF
NA TRBJ2-6 NA TRBV7-9 TGTGCCAGCATAACCCAGTCGGGGGGCCCAAGCTCTGGGGCCAACGTCCTGACTTTC CASITQSGGPSSGANVLTF
NA TRBJ2-5 NA TRBV6-1 TGTGCCAGCAGTGAATATCTAGGAGAGACCCAGTACTTC CASSEYLGETQYF
TRBD1 TRBJ2-4 once TRBV11-3 TGTGCCAGCAGCTCGACTACAGGGGCGGGAAACATTCAGTACTTC CASSSTTGAGNIQYF
NA TRBJ2-7 NA TRBV7-2 TGTGCCAGCAGCTTACAAAGCGACTCCTACGAGCAGTACTTC CASSLQSDSYEQYF
NA TRBJ2-3 NA TRBV29-1 TGCAGCGGGAGACAGACGAGCACAGATACGCAGTATTTT CSGRQTSTDTQYF
TRBD1 TRBJ2-7 NA TRBV29-1 TGCAGCGTCACCCTGGGACAGGGTGGGTACGAGCAGTACTTC CSVTLGQGGYEQYF
NA TRBJ1-1 NA TRBV9 TGTGCCAGCAGCGTAGAAGACATTTCGAACACTGAAGCTTTCTTT CASSVEDISNTEAFF
NA TRBJ2-7 NA TRBV6-5 TGTGCCAGCAGTTCGGAGGGGCCCTACGAGCAGTACTTC CASSSEGPYEQYF
NA TRBJ2-1 NA TRBV10-3 TGTGCCATCAGTGATTTTAGCAGAGACAATGAGCAGTTCTTC CAISDFSRDNEQFF
NA TRBJ1-1 NA TRBV6-5 TGTGCCAGCAGTTATGGAGGGAAAGGACATAACACTGAAGCTTTCTTT CASSYGGKGHNTEAFF
TRBD2 TRBJ2-5 NA TRBV2 TGTGCCAGCAGTGAAAGGGAGGGTGAGGAGACCCAGTACTTC CASSEREGEETQYF
TRBD1 TRBJ2-7 NA TRBV9 TGTGCCAGCAGCCCCCTTGGACAGGGGTATTACGAGCAGTACTTC CASSPLGQGYYEQYF
NA TRBJ2-1 NA TRBV30 TGTGCCTGGAGTGTACAGGATGAGCAGTTCTTC CAWSVQDEQFF
NA TRBJ2-7 NA TRBV29-1 TGCAGCGTTGCACCCCGAGACCTAGCCCCCTACGAGCAGTACTTC CSVAPRDLAPYEQYF
NA TRBJ2-3 NA TRBV14 TGTGCCAGCAGCCAGACTCCGTGGGGGGTATACACAGATACGCAGTATTTT CASSQTPWGVYTDTQYF
TRBD2 TRBJ2-1 NA TRBV2 TGTGCCAGCAGCAAAGCGGGAGGGTTCTACAATGAGCAGTTCTTC CASSKAGGFYNEQFF
TRBD2 TRBJ2-1 once TRBV4-1 TGCGCCAGCAGCCAAGAAGGGACTAGCTACAATGAGCAGTTCTTC CASSQEGTSYNEQFF
NA TRBJ1-1 once TRBV18 TGTGCCAGCGAACCGCAAGACAGGCCCACTGAAGCTTTCTTT CASEPQDRPTEAFF
NA TRBJ1-2 NA TRBV19 TGTGCCAGTAGTACTGTCGCGGGGGAGAATGGCTACACCTTC CASSTVAGENGYTF
TRBD1 TRBJ2-1 NA TRBV5-1 TGCGCCAGCAGCCCATCTAGGGACAGTGAGCAGTTCTTC CASSPSRDSEQFF
NA TRBJ1-5 few TRBV28 TGTGCCAGCAGTTCAGGTGTAGGTCATTATCAGCCCCAGCATTTT CASSSGVGHYQPQHF
NA TRBJ2-1 once TRBV20-1 TGCAGTGCTAGTCCCTTCAATGAGCAGTTCTTC CSASPFNEQFF
NA TRBJ2-2 NA TRBV18 TGTGCCAGCTCACCTAGTGGCAGGGGAAACACCGGGGAGCTGTTTTTT CASSPSGRGNTGELFF
NA TRBJ1-3 NA TRBV7-9 TGTGCCAGCACGTATGCTGGAAACACCATATATTTT CASTYAGNTIYF
NA TRBJ2-7 NA TRBV5-1 TGCGCCAGCGGGGGCGGGAGCAGGTACGAGCAGTACTTC CASGGGSRYEQYF
NA TRBJ2-3 NA TRBV7-9 TGTGCCAGCAGCTTACCTAGCACAGATACGCAGTATTTT CASSLPSTDTQYF
TRBD2 TRBJ2-7 NA TRBV27 TGTGCCAGTGGACTAGCGGGTAGCCGGGAGCAGTACTTC CASGLAGSREQYF
NA TRBJ2-7 NA TRBV7-8 TGTGCCAGCAGCCCGTGGGGGGACTACGAGCAGTACTTC CASSPWGDYEQYF
TRBD1 TRBJ2-2 NA TRBV7-7 TGTGCCAGCAGCGCCGGGACAGGGGGGAGCGGGGAGCTGTTTTTT CASSAGTGGSGELFF
NA TRBJ1-5 NA TRBV30 TGTGCCTGGAGGGGCCGGAATCAGCCCCAGCATTTT CAWRGRNQPQHF
NA TRBJ2-2 NA TRBV19 TGTGCCAGTATGCGGGCGGGGAACACCGGGGAGCTGTTTTTT CASMRAGNTGELFF
NA TRBJ1-2 NA TRBV27 TGTGCCAGCGGCCATTTCGGGGCTAACTATGGCTACACCTTC CASGHFGANYGYTF
NA TRBJ2-4 NA TRBV28 TGTGCCGGGCAAGGTCTGGCCAAAAACATTCAGTACTTC CAGQGLAKNIQYF
NA TRBJ1-1 NA TRBV5-5 TGTGCCAGCAGCTATTCCAGGGTGAGGAACACTGAAGCTTTCTTT CASSYSRVRNTEAFF
NA TRBJ1-1 NA TRBV6-1 TGTGCCAGCAGTGAGTTACAGCCCGTTGAAGCTTTCTTT CASSELQPVEAFF
TRBD2 TRBJ2-1 NA TRBV19 TGTGCCAGCACCCCGGGACTAGTCTGGAATGAGCAGTTCTTC CASTPGLVWNEQFF
NA TRBJ2-7 NA TRBV4-1 TGCGCCAGCAGCGACACGAATCTATACGAGCAGTACTTC CASSDTNLYEQYF
TRBD1 TRBJ2-7 NA TRBV27 TGTGCCAGCAGTTTAGCCGGGACAGGGAGCCACTCCTACGAGCAGTACTTC CASSLAGTGSHSYEQYF
NA TRBJ1-1 NA TRBV6-1 TGTGCCAGCAGTGGAAGAGAGGGGGGGAAGGGTACCGGGAACACTGAAGCTTTCTTT CASSGREGGKGTGNTEAFF
TRBD1 TRBJ1-1 NA TRBV13 TGTGCCAGCACTCAGGGGGCTGAAGCTTTCTTT CASTQGAEAFF
NA TRBJ2-1 NA TRBV6-5 TGTGCCAGCAGTTACTCGAACCGGGGGGAGCAGTTCTTC CASSYSNRGEQFF